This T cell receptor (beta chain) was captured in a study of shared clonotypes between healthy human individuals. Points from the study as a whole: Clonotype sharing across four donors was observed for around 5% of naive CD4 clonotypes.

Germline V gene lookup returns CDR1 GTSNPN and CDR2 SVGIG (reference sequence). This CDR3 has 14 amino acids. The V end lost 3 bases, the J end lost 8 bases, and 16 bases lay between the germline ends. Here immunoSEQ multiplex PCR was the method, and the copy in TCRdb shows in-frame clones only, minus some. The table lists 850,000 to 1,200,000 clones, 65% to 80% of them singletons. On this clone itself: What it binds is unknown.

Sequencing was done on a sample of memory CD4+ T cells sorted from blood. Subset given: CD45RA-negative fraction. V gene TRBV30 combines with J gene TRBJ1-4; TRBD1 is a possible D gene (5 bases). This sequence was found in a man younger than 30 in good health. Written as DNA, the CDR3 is TGTGCCTGGAGCTATGGCAGGGTTAGCGAAAAACTGTTTTTT. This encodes CAWSYGRVSEKLFF.